The entry that follows covers one T cell receptor (beta chain) sequence. With 3 bases removed from V and 6 bases from J, the gap between germline ends came to 13 bases. This CDR3 contains 14 residues. MiXCR was run by TCRdb on the 5' RACE reads, yielding one entry per CDR3 protein. In the table there are approximately 510,000 distinct CDR3 sequences, about a fifth of which are singletons. These data originate in a study of T cells after yellow fever vaccination. The sequencing used PBMCs, collected roughly 23 days after the first yellow fever vaccination. The clonotype was recovered from a young man who received the YFV17D yellow fever vaccine. The chain links TRBV12-3 or TRBV12-4 to TRBJ2-3; D remains ambiguous. The CDR3 nucleotides read TGTGCCAGCAGTTTTAAGGGTCTGCTGGATACGCAGTATTTT. Translated: CASSFKGLLDTQYF.